The sequence of this T cell receptor beta chain was determined in a study of long-term antiretroviral therapy in people with HIV. A word on this clone: Its matching antigen is unknown.

The libraries were made with immunoSEQ v3.0 at survey level. Profiled with immunoSEQ multiplex PCR; TCRdb holds only in-frame clones, not every one. Of some 16,000 clones listed, approximately 84% are singletons. Points from the study as a whole: Whichever time point was examined, clones expanded before ART dominated the repertoire.

V was clipped by 0 bases and J by 3 bases, with 9 bases between them. The germline gives CDR1 MNHNS, CDR2 SASEGT. The CDR3 totals 15 residues. The V call is TRBV6-1, the J call TRBJ1-3; a possible D gene is TRBD1 (5 bases). The sequence came from a woman aged 40 to 50 with HIV. The sequencing used unsorted PBMCs, collected 0.5 years after starting antiretroviral therapy. This CDR3 reads CASSEALGVGNTIYF. The CDR3 bases are TGTGCCAGCAGTGAAGCGCTAGGGGTTGGAAACACCATATATTTT.